The clone carrying this T cell receptor (beta chain) was detected only once. This sample was included in a study of blood T cell repertoires in COVID-19. About the study: The study drew acute and convalescent COVID-19 samples from the United States, Italy and Spain. T cells, B-cell-depleted T cells, or PBMCs supplied cDNA or gDNA.

In the original analysis: For nucleated cells, counts were estimated from reference gene primer amplification. TCRdb keeps only in-frame clones here, not all; method: immunoSEQ multiplex PCR. That table furnishes V, J and clone size, whereas the DNA furnished D and trimming. The sample includes nearly 95,000 clones, around 87% seen only once; the top ten take about 5%. This CDR3 is 14 amino acids long. The V end lost 1 base, the J end lost 8 bases, and 12 bases lay between the germline ends. Germline assignment: CDR1 SEHNR and CDR2 FQNEAQ (reference sequence). This TCR derives from a woman of 80 years or more with acute or convalescent COVID-19. The specimen was peripheral blood. This rearrangement joins TRBV7-9 to TRBJ2-1; possibly TRBD1 for D (6 bases). The CDR3: CASSLETGTHEQFF. The CDR3 bases are TGTGCCAGCAGCTTAGAGACAGGCACCCATGAGCAGTTCTTC.